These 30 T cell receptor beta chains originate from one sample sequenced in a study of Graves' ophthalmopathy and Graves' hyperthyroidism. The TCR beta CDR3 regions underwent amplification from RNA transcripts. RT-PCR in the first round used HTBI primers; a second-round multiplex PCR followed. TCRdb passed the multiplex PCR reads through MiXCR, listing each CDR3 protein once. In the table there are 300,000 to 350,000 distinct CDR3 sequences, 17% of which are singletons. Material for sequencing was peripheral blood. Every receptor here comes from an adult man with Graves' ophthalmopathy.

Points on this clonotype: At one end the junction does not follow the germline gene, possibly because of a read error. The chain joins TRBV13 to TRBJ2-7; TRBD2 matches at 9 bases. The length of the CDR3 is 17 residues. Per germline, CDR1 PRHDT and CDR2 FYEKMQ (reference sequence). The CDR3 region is CASSIRLAVIFLAEQSF. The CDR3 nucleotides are TGTGCCAGCAGCATCCGACTAGCGGTAATCTTCCTTGCCGAGCAGTCCTTC.

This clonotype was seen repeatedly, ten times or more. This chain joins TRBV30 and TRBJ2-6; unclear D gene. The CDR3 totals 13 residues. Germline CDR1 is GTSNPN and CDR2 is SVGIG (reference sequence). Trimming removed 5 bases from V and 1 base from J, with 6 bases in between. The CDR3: CAWDGSGANVLTF. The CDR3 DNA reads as TGTGCCTGGGACGGGTCTGGGGCCAACGTCCTGACTTTC. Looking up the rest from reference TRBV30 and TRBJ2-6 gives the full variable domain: SQTIHQWPATLVQPVGSPLSLECTVEGTSNPNLYWYRQAAGRGLQLLFYSVGIGQISSEVPQNLSASRPQDRQFILSSKKLLLSDSGFYLCAWDGSGANVLTFGAGSRLTVL.

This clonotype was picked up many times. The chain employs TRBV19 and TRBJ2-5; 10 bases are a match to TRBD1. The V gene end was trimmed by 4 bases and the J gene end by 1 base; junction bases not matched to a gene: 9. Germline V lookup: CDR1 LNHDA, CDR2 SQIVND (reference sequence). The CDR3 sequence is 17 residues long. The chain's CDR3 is CASSRTTGGRGQETQYF. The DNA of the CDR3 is TGTGCCAGTAGTAGAACGACAGGGGGCCGTGGCCAAGAGACCCAGTACTTC.

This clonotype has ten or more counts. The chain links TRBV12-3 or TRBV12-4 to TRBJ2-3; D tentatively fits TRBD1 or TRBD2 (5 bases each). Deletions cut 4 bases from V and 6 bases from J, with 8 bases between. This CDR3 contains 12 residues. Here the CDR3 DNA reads TGTGCCAGCAGTTGGGGGTTCGATACGCAGTATTTT. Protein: CASSWGFDTQYF.

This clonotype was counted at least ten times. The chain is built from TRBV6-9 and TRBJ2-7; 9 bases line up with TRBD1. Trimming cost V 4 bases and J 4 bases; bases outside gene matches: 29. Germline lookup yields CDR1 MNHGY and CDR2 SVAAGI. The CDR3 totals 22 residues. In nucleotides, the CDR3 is TGTGCCAGCAGTTCCCCGGGAAAAGCTGTAACATTGTGGGGACAGGGCTGGTACGAGCAGTACTTC. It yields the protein CASSSPGKAVTLWGQGWYEQYF.

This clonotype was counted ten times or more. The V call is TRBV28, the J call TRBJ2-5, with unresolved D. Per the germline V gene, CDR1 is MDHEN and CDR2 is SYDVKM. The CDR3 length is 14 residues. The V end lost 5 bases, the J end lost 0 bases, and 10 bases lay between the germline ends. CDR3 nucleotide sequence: TGTGCCAGCAGTAAAAACAGTGACCAAGAGACCCAGTACTTC. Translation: CASSKNSDQETQYF.

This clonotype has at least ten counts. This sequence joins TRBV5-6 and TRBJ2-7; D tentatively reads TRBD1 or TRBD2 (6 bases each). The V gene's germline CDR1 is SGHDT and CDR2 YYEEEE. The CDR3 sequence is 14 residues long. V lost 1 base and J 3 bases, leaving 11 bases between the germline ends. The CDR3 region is CASSLWGAIYEQYF. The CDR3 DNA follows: TGTGCCAGCAGCTTGTGGGGGGCGATCTACGAGCAGTACTTC.

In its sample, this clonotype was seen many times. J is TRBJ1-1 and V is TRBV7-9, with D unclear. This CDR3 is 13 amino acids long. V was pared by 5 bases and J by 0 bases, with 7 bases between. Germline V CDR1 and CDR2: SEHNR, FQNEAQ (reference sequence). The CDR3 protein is CASSGPLNTEAFF. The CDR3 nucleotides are TGTGCCAGCAGCGGACCTCTGAACACTGAAGCTTTCTTT.

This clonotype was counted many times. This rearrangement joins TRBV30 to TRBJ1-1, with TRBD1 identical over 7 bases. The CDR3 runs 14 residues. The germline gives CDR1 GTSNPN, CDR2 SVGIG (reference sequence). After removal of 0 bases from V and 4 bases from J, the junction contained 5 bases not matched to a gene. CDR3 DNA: TGTGCCTGGAGTGTAAAACAGGGGCCCACTGAAGCTTTCTTT. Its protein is CAWSVKQGPTEAFF.

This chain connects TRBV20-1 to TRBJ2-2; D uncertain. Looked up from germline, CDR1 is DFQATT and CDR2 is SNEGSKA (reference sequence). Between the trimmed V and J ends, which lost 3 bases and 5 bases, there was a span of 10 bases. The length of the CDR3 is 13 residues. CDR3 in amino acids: CSASPSRTGELFF. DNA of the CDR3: TGCAGTGCTAGTCCCAGTAGGACCGGGGAGCTGTTTTTT.

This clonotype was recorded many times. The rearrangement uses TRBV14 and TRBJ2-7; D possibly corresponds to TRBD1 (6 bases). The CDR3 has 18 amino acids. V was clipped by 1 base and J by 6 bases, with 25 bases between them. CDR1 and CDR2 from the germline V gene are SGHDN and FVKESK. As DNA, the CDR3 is TGTGCCAGCAGCCAAGCGTATATTCAGGGTGGCAGGGGACGCGAGCAGTACTTC. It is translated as CASSQAYIQGGRGREQYF.

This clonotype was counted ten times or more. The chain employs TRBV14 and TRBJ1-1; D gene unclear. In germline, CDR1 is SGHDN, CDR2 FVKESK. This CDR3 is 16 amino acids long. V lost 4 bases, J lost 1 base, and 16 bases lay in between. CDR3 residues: CASSPVHPEGNTEAFF. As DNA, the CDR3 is TGTGCCAGCAGCCCAGTTCATCCGGAGGGGAACACTGAAGCTTTCTTT.

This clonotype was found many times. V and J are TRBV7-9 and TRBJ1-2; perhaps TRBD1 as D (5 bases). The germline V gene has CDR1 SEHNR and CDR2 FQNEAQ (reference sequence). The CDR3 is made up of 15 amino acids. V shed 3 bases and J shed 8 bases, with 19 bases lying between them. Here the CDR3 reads CASSLTGVGEGGYTF. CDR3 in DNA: TGTGCCAGCAGCTTGACGGGGGTAGGGGAAGGCGGCTACACCTTC.

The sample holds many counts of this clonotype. The CDR3 reads CASSIGGRAEGYTF. The CDR3 DNA is TGTGCCAGTAGTATAGGCGGCAGGGCGGAAGGCTACACCTTC. This sequence joins TRBV19 and TRBJ1-2, with D possibly matching TRBD1 (5 bases). CDR1 is LNHDA, CDR2 SQIVND, per germline (reference sequence). Trimming left V 1 base short and J 8 bases short, with 14 bases between. The CDR3 runs 14 residues.

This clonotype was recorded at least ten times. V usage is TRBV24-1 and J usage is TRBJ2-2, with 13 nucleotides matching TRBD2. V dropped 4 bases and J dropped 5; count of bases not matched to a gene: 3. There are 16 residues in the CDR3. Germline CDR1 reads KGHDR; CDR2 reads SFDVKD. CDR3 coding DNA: TGTGCCACCAGTGAGACTAGCGGGAGGAGTACCGGGGAGCTGTTTTTT. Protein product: CATSETSGRSTGELFF.

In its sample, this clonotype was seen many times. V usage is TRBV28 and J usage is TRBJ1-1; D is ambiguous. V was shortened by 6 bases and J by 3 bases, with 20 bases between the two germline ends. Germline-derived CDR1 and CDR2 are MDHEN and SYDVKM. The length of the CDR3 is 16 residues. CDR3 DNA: TGTGCCAGCAGCTTGGCCCAGCAAGGTGGGGACACTGAAGCTTTCTTT. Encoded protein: CASSLAQQGGDTEAFF.

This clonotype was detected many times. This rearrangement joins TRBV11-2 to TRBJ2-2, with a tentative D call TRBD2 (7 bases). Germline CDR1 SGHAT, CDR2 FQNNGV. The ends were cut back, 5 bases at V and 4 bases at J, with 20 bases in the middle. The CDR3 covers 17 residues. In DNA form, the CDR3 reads TGTGCCAGCAGCCCTCGAAGGGGGGGCCGCAGCACCGGGGAGCTGTTTTTT. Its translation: CASSPRRGGRSTGELFF.

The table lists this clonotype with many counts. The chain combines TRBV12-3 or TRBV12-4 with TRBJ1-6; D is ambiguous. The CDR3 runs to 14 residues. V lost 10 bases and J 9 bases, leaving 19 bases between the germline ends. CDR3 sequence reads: CATSDGVIGSPLHF. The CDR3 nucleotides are TGTGCCACCTCAGATGGGGTAATAGGTTCACCCCTCCACTTT.

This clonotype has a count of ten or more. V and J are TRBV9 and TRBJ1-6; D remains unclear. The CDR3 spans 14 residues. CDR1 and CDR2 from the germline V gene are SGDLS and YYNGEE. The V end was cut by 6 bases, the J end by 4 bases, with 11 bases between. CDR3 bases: TGTGCCAGCAACCCCACGGAGTATAATTCACCCCTCCACTTT. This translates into CASNPTEYNSPLHF.

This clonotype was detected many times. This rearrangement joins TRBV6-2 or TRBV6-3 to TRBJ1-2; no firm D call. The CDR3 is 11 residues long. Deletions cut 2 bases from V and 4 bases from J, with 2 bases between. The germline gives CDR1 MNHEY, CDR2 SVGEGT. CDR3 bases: TGTGCCAGCAGTTACACCTATGGCTACACCTTC. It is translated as CASSYTYGYTF.

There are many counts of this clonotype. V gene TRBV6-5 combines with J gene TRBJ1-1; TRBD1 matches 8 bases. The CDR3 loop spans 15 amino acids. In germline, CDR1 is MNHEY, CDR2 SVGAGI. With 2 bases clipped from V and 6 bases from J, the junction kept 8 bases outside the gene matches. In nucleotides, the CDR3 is TGTGCCAGCAGTTACCGCGGACAGGGAGGCGCTGAAGCTTTCTTT. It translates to CASSYRGQGGAEAFF.

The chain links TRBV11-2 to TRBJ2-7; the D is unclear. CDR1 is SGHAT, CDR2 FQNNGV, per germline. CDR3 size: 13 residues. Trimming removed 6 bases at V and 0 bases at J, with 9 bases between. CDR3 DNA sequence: TGTGCCAGCAGGGCGCCGAGCTCCTACGAGCAGTACTTC. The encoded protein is CASRAPSSYEQYF.

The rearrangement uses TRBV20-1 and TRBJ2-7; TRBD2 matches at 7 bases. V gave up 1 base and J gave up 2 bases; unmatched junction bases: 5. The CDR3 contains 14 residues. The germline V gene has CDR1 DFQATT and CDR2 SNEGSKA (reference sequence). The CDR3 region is CSARAPGGTYEQYF. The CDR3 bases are TGCAGTGCTAGAGCCCCGGGGGGAACCTACGAGCAGTACTTC.

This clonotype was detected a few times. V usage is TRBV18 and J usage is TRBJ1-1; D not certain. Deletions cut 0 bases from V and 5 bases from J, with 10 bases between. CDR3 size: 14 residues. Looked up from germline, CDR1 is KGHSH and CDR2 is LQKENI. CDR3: CASSPPIGKTEAFF. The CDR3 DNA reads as TGTGCCAGCTCACCACCGATCGGGAAGACTGAAGCTTTCTTT.

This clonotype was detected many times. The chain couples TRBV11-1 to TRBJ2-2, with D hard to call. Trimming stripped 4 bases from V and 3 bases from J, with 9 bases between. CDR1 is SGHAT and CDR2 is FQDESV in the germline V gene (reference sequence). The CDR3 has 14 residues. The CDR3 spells CASSSHRDTGELFF. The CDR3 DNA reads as TGTGCCAGCAGCTCACATCGGGACACCGGGGAGCTGTTTTTT.

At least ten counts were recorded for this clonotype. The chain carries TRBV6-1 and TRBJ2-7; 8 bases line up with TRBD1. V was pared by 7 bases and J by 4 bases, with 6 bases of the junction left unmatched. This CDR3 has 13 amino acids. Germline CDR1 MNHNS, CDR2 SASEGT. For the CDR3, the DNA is TGTGCCAGCACCGCGACAGGGGTTTACGAGCAGTACTTC. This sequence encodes CASTATGVYEQYF.

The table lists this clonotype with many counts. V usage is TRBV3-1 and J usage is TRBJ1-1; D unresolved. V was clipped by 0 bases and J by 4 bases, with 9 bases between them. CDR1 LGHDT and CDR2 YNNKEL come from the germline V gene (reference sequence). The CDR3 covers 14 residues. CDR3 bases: TGTGCCAGCAGCCAAGAAGGGCTTAGCACTGAAGCTTTCTTT. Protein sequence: CASSQEGLSTEAFF.

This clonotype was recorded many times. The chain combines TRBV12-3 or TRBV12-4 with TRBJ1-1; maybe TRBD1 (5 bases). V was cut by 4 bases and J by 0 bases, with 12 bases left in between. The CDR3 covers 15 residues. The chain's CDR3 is CASSSQGTVNTEAFF. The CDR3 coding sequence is TGTGCCAGCAGTTCCCAAGGGACGGTGAACACTGAAGCTTTCTTT.

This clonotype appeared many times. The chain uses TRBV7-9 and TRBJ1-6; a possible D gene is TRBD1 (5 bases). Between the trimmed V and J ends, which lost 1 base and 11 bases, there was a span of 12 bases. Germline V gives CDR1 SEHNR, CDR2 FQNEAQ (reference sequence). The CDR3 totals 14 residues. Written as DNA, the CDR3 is TGTGCCAGCAGCTTAGTTAGTAGGGGAACACCCCTCCACTTT. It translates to CASSLVSRGTPLHF.

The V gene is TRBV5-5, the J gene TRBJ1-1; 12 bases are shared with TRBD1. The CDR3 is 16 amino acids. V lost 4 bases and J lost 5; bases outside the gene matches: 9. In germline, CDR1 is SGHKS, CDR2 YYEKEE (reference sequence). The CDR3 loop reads CASSTGTGGRGTEAFF. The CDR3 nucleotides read TGTGCCAGCAGCACCGGGACAGGGGGCCGCGGTACTGAAGCTTTCTTT.